This T cell receptor (beta chain) was captured in a study of Ad26.COV2.S vaccination and SARS-CoV-2 variants. At the level of the study: Into the muscle, Ad26.COV2.S was dosed once or twice, 56 days apart. Study results and caveats: Vaccinated individuals (as opposed to placebo recipients) had higher spike-specific TCR breadth. Recipients of vaccine and of placebo showed similar breadth of their non-spike TCR repertoires.

In germline, CDR1 is SQVTM, CDR2 ANQGSEA. Unmatched junction bases numbered 2, after V lost 5 bases and J lost 4 bases. The CDR3 runs 12 residues. Treatment in this sample: 15 to 20 received Ad26.COV2.S at low or high dose, single or two shots; a few received placebo; per-sample allocation not given. The study sampled participants on day 63 after the first vaccine or placebo injection. The sample came from a Boston adult aged 18-55 years. Measured with immunoSEQ multiplex PCR; TCRdb has only the in-frame clones, and not every one. The table lists fewer than 400,000 clones, 75% to 90% of them singletons, with approximately 3.7% in the top ten. As for this clone: The antigen is undetermined.

The gene calls are TRBV29-1 and TRBJ2-7; 10 nucleotides match TRBD1. Sample: peripheral blood, taken in a trial of Ad26.COV2.S vaccine versus placebo. This clonotype originated in a person between 18 and 60 years old who received the Ad26.COV2.S COVID-19 vaccine or a placebo. CDR3 sequence (DNA): TGCAGCGTTACGGGACAGGGGTACGAGCAGTACTTC. It encodes CSVTGQGYEQYF.